The present T cell receptor (beta chain) was sequenced within a study of T cells in Graves' hyperthyroidism and ophthalmopathy. Whole-study findings and limits: Ophthalmopathy was separated from stable hyperthyroidism by a 13 V-J model.

TCR beta CDR3 sequences were amplified from RNA transcripts. The TCR CDR3 first-round RT-PCR relied on the HTBI primer set. MiXCR, run by TCRdb on the multiplex PCR reads, gives a single entry per CDR3 protein. This sample has about 270,000 distinct CDR3 sequences, with around 26% found just once. This clonotype was seen at least ten times. The antigen remains undetermined. Losses at the gene ends were 4 bases for V and 4 bases for J; bases not matched to a gene: 6. CDR1 is SQVTM, CDR2 ANQGSEA, per germline. This CDR3 has 13 amino acids. The sample taken for sequencing was blood. This clonotype was sampled from a woman aged 40 to 55 with Graves' ophthalmopathy. The chain employs TRBV29-1 and TRBJ2-7; the match to TRBD1 covers 8 bases. CDR3 amino acids: CSVVGTGPYEQYF. The DNA for the CDR3 is TGCAGCGTTGTTGGGACAGGTCCTTACGAGCAGTACTTC.